These T cell receptor beta chains were read from a single sample in a study of cytomegalovirus exposure and HLA in healthy donors. Sequencing was performed with immunoSEQ multiplex PCR; in TCRdb, only in-frame clones are kept and a portion is missing. The sample gives over 100,000 clones, approximately 81% of which show up once; roughly 3% is in the top ten. Source material: PBMCs. The receptors originated from a young woman in good health and CMV-seropositive. The CDR3 runs from the conserved cysteine through the conserved F or W. D genes are given only for firm matches. Rows give clone size only sometimes, using once, few, many, or a class for an expanded clone.

D	size	V	J	CDR3
NA	NA	TRBV7-9	TRBJ1-3	CASSLGAVGSSGNTIYF
NA	NA	TRBV5-4	TRBJ2-5	CASSLELEGGETQYF
TRBD2	NA	TRBV14	TRBJ2-3	CASSQELSSGGADTQYF
NA	NA	TRBV6-1	TRBJ1-2	CASSRTANYGYTF
NA	few	TRBV1	TRBJ1-2	CTSSRGDRYYGYTF
TRBD1	NA	TRBV2	TRBJ1-1	CASSWDRGPAFF
NA	NA	TRBV6-5	TRBJ1-1	CASSPGAWNTEAFF
NA	NA	TRBV30	TRBJ1-5	CAWSGVRGRDSNQPQHF
NA	few	TRBV6-5	TRBJ2-3	CASRDSPTDTQYF
NA	few	TRBV5-4	TRBJ1-4	CASSLTGMGEKLFF
NA	NA	TRBV7-9	TRBJ1-2	CASSLQGGNNYGYTF
NA	NA	TRBV9	TRBJ2-1	CASSVATRGSYNEQFF
NA	NA	TRBV7-3	TRBJ1-1	CASSPGRGTEAFF
TRBD2	NA	TRBV6-4	TRBJ2-1	CASSTTGLAGGRQFF
NA	NA	TRBV28	TRBJ1-2	CASSPGVHYGYTF
NA	once	TRBV11-3	TRBJ2-7	CASSLGVGGYEQYF
NA	NA	TRBV11-2	TRBJ2-7	CASTRRAYEQYF
NA	NA	TRBV18	TRBJ1-5	CASSPTGDQPQHF
TRBD1	NA	TRBV15	TRBJ2-7	CATRGDRGGDEQYF
NA	NA	TRBV7-3	NA	CASSSSRNSYEQYF
NA	NA	TRBV9	TRBJ2-5	CASSPLEGGETQYF
NA	NA	TRBV7-9	TRBJ2-5	CASSRGGGETQYF
TRBD1	NA	TRBV5-1	TRBJ1-3	CASSLGGASGNTIYF
NA	NA	TRBV6-1	TRBJ2-5	CASSPRAETQYF
TRBD1	once	TRBV27	TRBJ1-2	CASSLSKRDPTGVDYGYTF
TRBD2	NA	TRBV6-6	TRBJ2-7	CASRGGVIYEQYF
NA	NA	TRBV5-6	TRBJ1-1	CASSLAIRVSEAFF
TRBD2	NA	TRBV2	TRBJ2-1	CASRALLAGGAYNEQFF
TRBD2	once	TRBV7-3	TRBJ2-7	CASSLSHSREGGAYKQYF
TRBD2	NA	TRBV30	TRBJ2-1	CAWSDHRAAGGYSYNEQFF
NA	NA	TRBV7-2	TRBJ1-2	CASSPMETVGYTF
NA	NA	TRBV28	TRBJ2-7	CASSLYRSEAYEQYF
TRBD2	NA	TRBV28	TRBJ2-5	CAISEILAGVHRKETQYF
TRBD1	NA	TRBV28	TRBJ2-7	CASSSDRAVQYF
NA	NA	TRBV19	TRBJ1-1	CASNLRGTEAFF
NA	NA	TRBV6-4	TRBJ1-5	CASTRGSQPQHF
NA	NA	TRBV15	TRBJ2-7	CATSSGAGVTYEQYF
TRBD1	NA	TRBV5-4	TRBJ1-4	CASSSTRQGNEKLFF
TRBD1	NA	TRBV18	TRBJ1-2	CASSRDRDGYTF
NA	NA	TRBV5-1	TRBJ2-7	CASSLRRTSSYEQYF
TRBD2	NA	TRBV19	TRBJ2-7	CASSMSSGRESTYEQYF
NA	once	TRBV18	TRBJ2-7	CASSPPRTAAEQYF
NA	NA	TRBV11-2	TRBJ1-2	CASSTGVRYGYTF
TRBD1	NA	TRBV5-8	TRBJ2-3	CASSLPGQGPFSSTDTQYF
NA	NA	TRBV28	TRBJ1-2	CASRHMLRIYTF
NA	NA	TRBV6-1	TRBJ1-2	CASSRQTNYGYTF
NA	NA	TRBV2	TRBJ1-1	CASSGVRGGGAFF
NA	NA	TRBV7-2	TRBJ2-7	CASSLTLDRDYEQYF
TRBD1	NA	TRBV10-3	TRBJ2-1	CAISVRGTEQFF
TRBD1	NA	TRBV5-1	TRBJ2-1	CASSLEQGARNEQFF
NA	NA	TRBV19	TRBJ2-6	CASTPFSSGANVLTF
TRBD2	NA	TRBV4-2	TRBJ2-3	CASSPRTSGSTDTQYF
NA	NA	TRBV7-9	TRBJ2-5	CASSPQGSWETQYF